This is a list of T cell receptor beta chains from one sample in a study of blood T cell repertoires in COVID-19. Profiling relied on immunoSEQ multiplex PCR, and the TCRdb table lists in-frame clones only, not all of them. Of 490,000 or so clones listed, approximately 90% were seen once; the top ten hold less than 2%. Sequencing input: PBMCs or T cells enriched from blood (not recorded which). These receptor sequences come from a woman aged 40-49 years who had recovered from COVID-19. CDR3s include the opening cysteine and the closing phenylalanine or tryptophan. Fields, in order: D gene, clone size, J gene, V gene, CDR3 DNA, CDR3 protein. The D gene is left open where the match is weak. For some rows the clone size is stated as once, few or many, or as a class when expanded; others skip it.

.,few,TRBJ1-5,TRBV19,TGTGCCAGTAGTAGGGACAAGATCCCTTCCTATAGCAATCAGCCCCAGCATTTT,CASSRDKIPSYSNQPQHF
.,.,TRBJ2-1,TRBV7-2,TGTGCCAGCAGCTTCAGGATCCCGGTGGATGAGCAGTTCTTC,CASSFRIPVDEQFF
TRBD1,.,TRBJ1-1,TRBV18,TGTGCCAGCTCACCGGGGACAGGGATGAACACTGAAGCTTTCTTT,CASSPGTGMNTEAFF
.,.,TRBJ1-1,TRBV5-1,TGCGCCAGCAGCTTGGGAGATGAAGCTTTCTTT,CASSLGDEAFF
.,few,TRBJ1-1,TRBV28,TGTGCCAGCAGTTTAGCGGGGGTTTCTCCCTGGGCTTTCTTT,CASSLAGVSPWAFF
.,.,TRBJ1-2,TRBV7-2,TGTGCCAGCAGCTCCAGAGGGGGGGTCGGCTATGGCTACACCTTC,CASSSRGGVGYGYTF
TRBD2,.,TRBJ2-1,TRBV19,TGTGCCAGTAGTGATCTAGCGGGCTCCTACAATGAGCAGTTCTTC,CASSDLAGSYNEQFF
TRBD2,.,TRBJ2-1,TRBV9,TGTGCCAGCAGCCCGAGTCTGGCTAGCGGGAGAGATGAGCAGTTCTTC,CASSPSLASGRDEQFF
.,.,TRBJ2-7,TRBV7-2,TGTGCCAGCAGCTTAATGGCAGTGCCCTCCTACGAGCAGTACTTC,CASSLMAVPSYEQYF
TRBD1,.,TRBJ2-6,TRBV5-1,TGCGCCAGCAGCTTGACAGGGGACGTCTCTGGGGCCAACGTCCTGACTTTC,CASSLTGDVSGANVLTF
TRBD2,once,TRBJ2-7,TRBV12-3/TRBV12-4,TGTGCCAGCAGCTCCGGGACTAGGGGTGAGCAGTACTTC,CASSSGTRGEQYF
.,.,TRBJ1-1,TRBV10-1,TGCGCCAGCAGTGAGAACAAAAACACTGAAGCTTTCTTT,CASSENKNTEAFF
.,once,TRBJ2-3,TRBV13,TGTGCCAGCAGCCGACCCTCAGGGGTTGCAGATACGCAGTATTTT,CASSRPSGVADTQYF
.,.,TRBJ1-5,TRBV3-1/TRBV3-2,TGTGCCAGCAGCCAAGATCACAGCCGCACTCAGCCCCAGCATTTT,CASSQDHSRTQPQHF
.,.,TRBJ1-2,TRBV14,TGTGCCAGCAGCCAAGGTCCAGGGCAGAATCTTGACTATGGCTACACCTTC,CASSQGPGQNLDYGYTF
.,few,TRBJ2-5,TRBV11-3,TGTGCCAGCAGCTTAGATCGTGGCAGGGCTCAAGAGACCCAGTACTTC,CASSLDRGRAQETQYF